Listed below are T cell receptor beta chains from one sample, sequenced in a study of CD8 T cells in ankylosing spondylitis. One entry per CDR3 protein results from TCRdb running MiXCR on the 5' RACE reads. The sample holds 700,000 to 850,000 distinct CDR3 sequences, approximately 12% seen once. The sequenced material came from blood, either unsorted or a sorted T cell fraction (not recorded which). The source is a male donor with ankylosing spondylitis. CDR3s include the opening cysteine and the closing phenylalanine or tryptophan. Size is stated for part of the rows, as once, few or many counts, or as a class when the clone is expanded.

j_call v_call clone_size cdr3_aa
TRBJ2-1 TRBV20-1 many CSASLGARANEQFF
TRBJ2-5 TRBV7-2 . CASSFEPETQYF
TRBJ2-3 TRBV28 once CASSYNPLGRDF
TRBJ1-1 TRBV7-2 many CASKGAYTEAFF
TRBJ2-5 TRBV20-1 . CSATDFSGAQETQYF
TRBJ1-1 TRBV5-1 many CASSLGVFDTEAFF
TRBJ1-4 TRBV20-1 . CSARRLGANEKLFF
TRBJ2-7 TRBV5-1 few CASSSDTGTGREQYF
TRBJ2-5 TRBV20-1 few CSAPARVFQETQYF
TRBJ2-7 TRBV7-2 few CASSFQTIYEQYF
TRBJ2-7 TRBV18 . CASSPAGLAGPSSYEQYF
TRBJ2-5 TRBV5-8 few CASSRGREPSQETQYF
TRBJ2-7 TRBV12-5 . CASAADNTNYEQYF
TRBJ1-1 TRBV2 few CASSGEGAGTEAFF
TRBJ2-3 TRBV29-1 . CSVDISATDTQYF
TRBJ2-5 TRBV29-1 many CSVSSWQHERETQYF
TRBJ2-7 TRBV7-9 many CASSPGIGIEQYF
TRBJ2-3 TRBV18 . CASSPDRNTDTQYF
TRBJ1-1 TRBV29-1 few CSVVVYSEDNTEAFF
TRBJ2-1 TRBV7-9 few CASSATRLAGSYNEQFF
TRBJ2-2 TRBV24-1 many CATSNNRLPNTGELFF
TRBJ1-1 TRBV20-1 . CSAREDKNTEAFF
TRBJ2-7 TRBV29-1 few CSVLAGVHKPYEQYF
TRBJ1-1 TRBV4-2 many CASSQWTGNTEAFF
TRBJ2-1 TRBV12-3/TRBV12-4 few CATHGGAYNEQFF
TRBJ2-1 TRBV13 few CASRRTARNEQFF
TRBJ1-2 TRBV5-5 . CASSLVFADGYTF
TRBJ1-1 TRBV6-1 few CASARQASDTEAFF
TRBJ2-7 TRBV2 few CASTITGGEQYF
TRBJ2-3 TRBV20-1 . CSARGARSTDTQYF
TRBJ2-7 TRBV11-2 . CASSGILGSGDEQYF
TRBJ2-2 TRBV7-3 . CASSLRTGAVTGELFF
TRBJ2-5 TRBV9 . CASSAPLAGGHRETQYF
TRBJ2-3 TRBV5-1 . CASRGGTGDTQYF
TRBJ2-4 TRBV28 few CASSFPATEYAKNIQYF
TRBJ2-5 TRBV27 . CASSRYGQVDGETQYF
TRBJ2-3 TRBV7-2 few CASSLSTATDTQYF
TRBJ1-6 TRBV29-1 . CSVEVQGLGNSPLHF
TRBJ1-2 TRBV7-2 many CASSYSGDRRVGYTF
TRBJ2-5 TRBV7-2 few CASSVGWGGLETQYF
TRBJ2-6 TRBV5-1 . CASSWLIDRAGANVLTF
TRBJ2-6 TRBV5-1 few CASSLDSTGANVLTF
TRBJ2-7 TRBV2 few CASSEGQGSFYEQYF